The sequence of this TCR beta chain was determined in a study of cytomegalovirus exposure and HLA in healthy donors. Study information: An early data release held 80 million or so unique TCRs from HLA-typed donors. Study-wide results and caveats: With later analysis, a missense DCLRE1C variant became linked to TCR beta V- and J-gene trimming.

Germline V gives CDR1 SGHDT, CDR2 YYEEEE. The CDR3 is 14 residues long. J gave up 7 bases and V 5 bases, and 8 bases lay outside the gene matches. Details on this clone: Antigen unknown.

PCR amplification relied on 60 Vbeta primers (plus 13 Jbeta primers). The data were produced by immunoSEQ multiplex PCR, yet TCRdb's version contains in-frame clones alone and is incomplete. The sample carries over 100,000 clones, around nine tenths recorded once. This chain links TRBV5-6 with TRBJ2-3; 9 positions agree with TRBD1. Sequenced sample: PBMCs. This receptor was identified in a woman aged 25-40 years in good health and CMV-seronegative. The CDR3 nucleotides are TGTGCCAGCAGTTACGGGACAGGGCGTAATACGCAGTATTTT. The encoded protein is CASSYGTGRNTQYF. Together with reference TRBV5-6 and TRBJ2-3, the CDR3 gives the full variable domain: DAGVTQSPTHLIKTRGQQVTLRCSPKSGHDTVSWYQQALGQGPQFIFQYYEEEERQRGNFPDRFSGHQFPNYSSELNVNALLLGDSALYLCASSYGTGRNTQYFGPGTRLTVL.